A few counts support the clone carrying this T cell receptor beta chain. Trimming cost V 8 bases and J 4 bases, with 15 bases left between them. Germline lookup yields CDR1 SEHNR and CDR2 FQNEAQ (reference sequence). CDR3 length equals 14 residues. This entry comes from a study of patients and donors after allogeneic stem cell transplantation. One entry per CDR3 protein results from TCRdb running MiXCR on the RT-PCR reads. The sample lists some 960,000 distinct CDR3 sequences; about 20% were seen once. This rearrangement joins TRBV7-9 to TRBJ1-5, with a tentative D call TRBD1 (6 bases). The sequence was collected from a human donor who was either an allogeneic HSCT recipient or a stem cell or donor lymphocyte infusion donor (not recorded which). It is not recorded whose cells these are; they may come from a transplant donor. Sample: blood, either unsorted or a sorted T cell fraction (not recorded which). CDR3 sequence: CASPTRQGNQPQHF. The CDR3 DNA is TGTGCCAGCCCCACTCGGCAGGGGAATCAGCCCCAGCATTTT. The full variable domain, rest sourced from reference TRBV7-9 and TRBJ1-5, is DTGVSQNPRHKITKRGQNVTFRCDPISEHNRLYWYRQTLGQGPEFLTYFQNEAQLEKSRLLSDRFSAERPKGSFSTLEIQRTEQGDSAMYLCASPTRQGNQPQHFGDGTRLSIL.